Below, 28 T cell receptor beta chains from the same sample are listed, as sequenced in a study of cytomegalovirus exposure and HLA in healthy donors. Vbeta (60) and Jbeta (13) primers were used in the PCR. Measured with immunoSEQ multiplex PCR; TCRdb has only the in-frame clones, and not every one. This table holds 130,000 or so clones. Sequenced: PBMCs. Receptors were obtained from a woman in her thirties or forties in good health and CMV-seropositive.

The genes are TRBV6-1 and TRBJ2-1; TRBD2 agrees at 15 bases. This CDR3 is 15 amino acids long. CDR1 is MNHNS and CDR2 is SASEGT in the germline V gene. J lost 6 bases, V lost 6 bases, and 3 bases had no gene match. The CDR3 spells CASSGLAGGVNEQFF. DNA of the CDR3: TGTGCCAGCAGCGGACTAGCGGGAGGGGTCAATGAGCAGTTCTTC.

The CDR3 spells CASSPRTSGRSYEQYF. The CDR3 coding sequence is TGTGCCAGCAGCCCCAGAACTAGCGGACGCTCCTACGAGCAGTACTTC. The rearrangement uses TRBV9 and TRBJ2-7; TRBD2 agrees at 8 bases. V shed 4 bases, J shed 0 bases, and the junction held 9 bases outside the gene matches. CDR1 and CDR2 from the germline V gene are SGDLS and YYNGEE. CDR3 size: 16 residues.

This sequence joins TRBV28 and TRBJ1-5; 8 bases are a match to TRBD1. J lost 0 bases, V lost 6 bases, and 10 bases had no gene match. Germline loops: CDR1 MDHEN, CDR2 SYDVKM. The CDR3 length is 17 residues. CDR3 sequence reads: CASSPRTGSYSNQPQHF. The DNA of the CDR3 is TGTGCCAGCAGCCCAAGGACAGGGAGCTATAGCAATCAGCCCCAGCATTTT.

V gene TRBV9 combines with J gene TRBJ1-3; 9 positions agree with TRBD1. The V gene's germline CDR1 is SGDLS and CDR2 YYNGEE. The ends lost 3 bases at V and 7 bases at J; junction bases unmatched: 8. The CDR3 runs 15 residues. This chain's CDR3 is CASSALQGAVNTIYF. In DNA, the CDR3 is TGTGCCAGCAGCGCACTACAGGGGGCGGTTAACACCATATATTTT. The variable domain in full, completed from reference TRBV9 and TRBJ1-3, reads DSGVTQTPKHLITATGQRVTLRCSPRSGDLSVYWYQQSLDQGLQFLIQYYNGEERAKGNILERFSAQQFPDLHSELNLSSLELGDSALYFCASSALQGAVNTIYFGEGSWLTVV.

This rearrangement joins TRBV7-8 to TRBJ2-5; D ambiguous. Trimming removed 5 bases at V and 1 base at J, with 11 bases between. CDR1 and CDR2 from the germline V gene are SGHVS and FQNEAQ. This CDR3 has 14 residues. CDR3 protein: CASSTPRVQETQYF. CDR3 coding DNA: TGTGCCAGCAGCACGCCTAGAGTCCAAGAGACCCAGTACTTC.

The V gene is TRBV28, the J gene TRBJ1-2; maybe TRBD1 (5 bases). Germline CDR1 reads MDHEN; CDR2 reads SYDVKM. The CDR3 contains 16 residues. V lost 4 bases and J lost 5, with 20 bases in between. The CDR3 DNA follows: TGTGCCAGCAGTTCCGGGGGGAGGGCCCCGTTATATGGCTACACCTTC. Protein: CASSSGGRAPLYGYTF.

This sequence joins TRBV2 and TRBJ2-1, with D possibly being TRBD2 (5 bases). V dropped 3 bases and J dropped 1 base, with 7 bases sitting between them. Germline V gene data show CDR1 as SNHLY and CDR2 as FYNNEI. This CDR3 is 14 amino acids long. This CDR3 reads CASSDRGSYNEQFF. The CDR3 region has the DNA TGTGCCAGCAGTGACCGGGGTTCCTACAATGAGCAGTTCTTC.

The chain has TRBV5-4 and TRBJ2-1, with D possibly matching TRBD2 (5 bases). V was trimmed by 4 bases and J by 0 bases, leaving 11 bases between them. The CDR3 contains 15 residues. The germline gives CDR1 SGHNT, CDR2 YYREEE (reference sequence). CDR3 sequence (DNA): TGTGCCAGCAGCCCCGTGGGGAGCTCCTACAATGAGCAGTTCTTC. Translation gives CASSPVGSSYNEQFF.

V usage is TRBV11-1 and J usage is TRBJ2-5; TRBD2 matches 9 bases. The CDR3 contains 13 residues. Per the germline V gene, CDR1 is SGHAT and CDR2 is FQDESV (reference sequence). Unmatched junction bases numbered 5, after V lost 5 bases and J lost 7 bases. The CDR3 coding sequence is TGTGCCAGCAGCCATAGCGGGAGCGTGACCCAGTACTTC. Translated: CASSHSGSVTQYF. The whole variable domain, filled in from reference TRBV11-1 and TRBJ2-5, reads EAEVAQSPRYKITEKSQAVAFWCDPISGHATLYWYRQILGQGPELLVQFQDESVVDDSQLPKDRFSAERLKGVDSTLKIQPAELGDSAMYLCASSHSGSVTQYFGPGTRLLVL.

The chain joins TRBV11-1 to TRBJ2-1; D is ambiguous. V lost 1 base, J lost 3 bases, and 19 bases lay in between. Germline lookup yields CDR1 SGHAT and CDR2 FQDESV (reference sequence). This CDR3 region has 18 residues. CDR3: CASSLDLSNDPVYNEQFF. The DNA of the CDR3 is TGTGCCAGCAGCTTAGATCTCTCCAATGATCCGGTCTACAATGAGCAGTTCTTC.

The CDR3 spells CASSVDRAHIKPEQFF. The DNA for the CDR3 is TGTGCCAGCAGCGTAGACAGGGCGCATATTAAGCCGGAGCAGTTCTTC. The V and J genes are TRBV9 and TRBJ2-1; possibly TRBD1 for D (6 bases). The CDR3 length is 16 residues. Germline V gene sequence: CDR1 SGDLS, CDR2 YYNGEE. V lost 0 bases to trimming and J lost 10 bases, with 20 bases between them.

The rearrangement joins TRBV13 to TRBJ1-4; D not certain. Germline CDR1 and CDR2: PRHDT and FYEKMQ (reference sequence). The CDR3 sequence is 14 residues long. V lost 0 bases and J 8 bases, leaving 10 bases between the germline ends. CDR3 nucleotides: TGTGCCAGCAGCTTAGGGCGGGCTGGGGAAAAACTGTTTTTT. Amino acids: CASSLGRAGEKLFF.

J is TRBJ2-7 and V is TRBV6-5; maybe TRBD1 (6 bases). The CDR3 spans 13 residues. Germline loops: CDR1 MNHEY, CDR2 SVGAGI. Trimming took off 5 bases at V and 3 bases at J, with 11 bases between the two ends. The CDR3 sequence: CASSTTGSYEQYF. The DNA of the CDR3 is TGTGCCAGCAGTACTACAGGGAGCTACGAGCAGTACTTC.

This chain links TRBV9 with TRBJ1-6; tentatively, D is TRBD1 (6 bases). Trimming removed 0 bases from V and 7 bases from J, with 11 bases in between. This CDR3 is 15 amino acids long. Germline CDR1 reads SGDLS; CDR2 reads YYNGEE. CDR3 sequence reads: CASSVEQGGNSPLHF. The CDR3 DNA sequence: TGTGCCAGCAGCGTAGAACAGGGTGGAAATTCACCCCTCCACTTT.

The genes are TRBV5-6 and TRBJ2-7; possible D gene TRBD2, 6 bases. Trimming removed 0 bases from V and 3 bases from J, with 13 bases in between. The CDR3 has 15 residues. CDR1 and CDR2 (germline): SGHDT, YYEEEE. As DNA, the CDR3 is TGTGCCAGCAGCTTGGGTCGGGGGAGAAGCTACGAGCAGTACTTC. Encoded protein: CASSLGRGRSYEQYF.

The chain couples TRBV5-1 to TRBJ2-1; 11 bases line up with TRBD2. V lost 5 bases and J lost 10; bases outside the gene matches: 8. The CDR3 runs 14 residues. Germline V gene sequence: CDR1 SGHRS, CDR2 YFSETQ. This CDR3 reads CASRPLAGGDEQFF. As DNA, the CDR3 is TGCGCCAGCAGACCTCTAGCGGGAGGTGACGAGCAGTTCTTC.

V gene TRBV7-2 combines with J gene TRBJ2-5, with a weak D call TRBD1 (5 bases). From germline, CDR1 is SGHTA and CDR2 FQGNSA. Trimming cost V 4 bases and J 5 bases, with 20 bases left between them. This CDR3 is 16 amino acids long. The CDR3 loop is CASSSTQVWMVETQYF. The CDR3 DNA reads as TGTGCCAGCAGCTCCACACAGGTCTGGATGGTGGAGACCCAGTACTTC.

V gene TRBV28 combines with J gene TRBJ1-2; D is possibly TRBD1 (6 bases). V lost 5 bases and J 6 bases, leaving 7 bases between the germline ends. Germline CDR1 is MDHEN and CDR2 is SYDVKM. The CDR3 is made up of 11 amino acids. CDR3 sequence reads: CASSHRDGYTF. In DNA form, the CDR3 reads TGTGCCAGCAGTCACAGGGATGGCTACACCTTC.

The chain has TRBV6-5 and TRBJ1-1; 7 positions agree with TRBD1. Germline CDR1 and CDR2: MNHEY and SVGAGI. This CDR3 has 14 amino acids. V shed 0 bases and J 4 bases; nucleotides not matched to a gene: 2. CDR3 DNA sequence: TGTGCCAGCAGTTACTCGCCAGGGGGCACTGAAGCTTTCTTT. Translated: CASSYSPGGTEAFF.

CDR3 sequence: CASSYSGGIETQYF. CDR3 coding DNA: TGTGCCAGCAGTTACTCTGGCGGGATAGAGACCCAGTACTTC. The chain uses TRBV6-6 and TRBJ2-5, with a possible D match to TRBD2 (6 bases). Trimming removed 0 bases at V and 4 bases at J, with 9 bases between. The CDR3 runs 14 residues. CDR1 is MNHNY, CDR2 SVGAGI, per germline (reference sequence).

The chain employs TRBV28 and TRBJ2-1; D is perhaps TRBD1 (6 bases). Trimming pared 6 bases from V and 9 bases from J, leaving 15 bases between. Germline values: CDR1 MDHEN, CDR2 SYDVKM. The CDR3 has 13 residues. DNA for the CDR3: TGTGCCAGCAGAAAAACAGGGTGGGGTGAGCAGTTCTTC. It translates to CASRKTGWGEQFF.

The chain couples TRBV19 to TRBJ1-1; no definite D call. The length of the CDR3 is 11 residues. Trimming cost V 4 bases and J 4 bases, with 4 bases left between them. From germline, CDR1 is LNHDA and CDR2 SQIVND (reference sequence). CDR3 protein: CASSTITEAFF. The CDR3 nucleotides are TGTGCCAGTAGTACAATCACTGAAGCTTTCTTT.

The rearrangement joins TRBV7-6 to TRBJ2-1, with 7 bases fitting TRBD1. CDR1 and CDR2 (germline): SGHVS, FNYEAQ. The CDR3 loop spans 16 amino acids. With V trimmed by 3 bases and J by 3 bases, 8 bases remained unmatched. The DNA of the CDR3 is TGTGCCAGCAGCTTCGGGACAGTGGGGTTCTACAATGAGCAGTTCTTC. Protein product: CASSFGTVGFYNEQFF.

The chain joins TRBV28 to TRBJ2-7; 7 bases line up with TRBD2. The germline CDR1 and CDR2 sequences are MDHEN and SYDVKM. The V gene end was trimmed by 6 bases and the J gene end by 4 bases; junction bases not matched to a gene: 6. The CDR3 length is 13 residues. CDR3 bases: TGTGCCAGCAGGTCCGGCGGGAGATACGAGCAGTACTTC. Its translation is CASRSGGRYEQYF.

V usage is TRBV13 and J usage is TRBJ1-4; 9 bases map to TRBD1. The CDR3 has 15 amino acids. Losses at the gene ends were 3 bases for V and 8 bases for J; bases not matched to a gene: 7. Germline V lookup: CDR1 PRHDT, CDR2 FYEKMQ (reference sequence). The CDR3 bases are TGTGCCAGCAGCTTTCGACAGGGGGGACGGGAAAAACTGTTTTTT. It codes for CASSFRQGGREKLFF.

The chain combines TRBV20-1 with TRBJ1-4; D may be TRBD1 (6 bases). Germline V CDR1 and CDR2: DFQATT, SNEGSKA (reference sequence). The CDR3 spans 11 residues. V lost 3 bases and J lost 8, with 7 bases in between. For the CDR3, the DNA is TGCAGTGCTAGGCAGGGGGAAAAACTGTTTTTT. Translation: CSARQGEKLFF.

DNA of the CDR3: TGTGCCAGCAGTTACTGGTCCGGGATGAACACTGAAGCTTTCTTT. Translated, it gives CASSYWSGMNTEAFF. The chain links TRBV6-5 to TRBJ1-1; D is ambiguous. The germline CDR1 and CDR2 sequences are MNHEY and SVGAGI. The CDR3 totals 15 residues. The V and J ends lost 1 base and 0 bases respectively, with 9 bases between them.

The gene calls are TRBV6-1 and TRBJ2-7; 8 bases fit TRBD1. Looked up from germline, CDR1 is MNHNS and CDR2 is SASEGT. The CDR3 has 13 amino acids. The trim removed 6 bases at V and 5 bases at J, leaving 6 bases unmatched. The CDR3: CASRAGQVNEQYF. CDR3 DNA: TGTGCCAGCAGGGCGGGACAGGTCAACGAGCAGTACTTC.